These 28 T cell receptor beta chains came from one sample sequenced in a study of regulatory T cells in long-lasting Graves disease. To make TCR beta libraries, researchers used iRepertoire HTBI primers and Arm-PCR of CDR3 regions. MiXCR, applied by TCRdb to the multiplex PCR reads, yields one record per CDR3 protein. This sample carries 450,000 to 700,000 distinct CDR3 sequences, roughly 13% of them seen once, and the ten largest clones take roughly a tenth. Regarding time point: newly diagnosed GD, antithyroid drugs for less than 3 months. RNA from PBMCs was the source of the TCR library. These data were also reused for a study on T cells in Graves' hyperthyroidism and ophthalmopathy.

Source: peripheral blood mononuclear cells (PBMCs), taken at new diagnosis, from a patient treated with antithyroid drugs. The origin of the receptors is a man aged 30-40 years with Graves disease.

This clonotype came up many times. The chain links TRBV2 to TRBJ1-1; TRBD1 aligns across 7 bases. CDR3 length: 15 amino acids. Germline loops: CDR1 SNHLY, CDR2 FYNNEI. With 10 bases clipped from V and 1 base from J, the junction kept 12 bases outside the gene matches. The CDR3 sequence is CATTGEQGANTEAFF. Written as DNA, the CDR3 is TGTGCCACAACAGGGGAGCAGGGCGCGAACACTGAAGCTTTCTTT.

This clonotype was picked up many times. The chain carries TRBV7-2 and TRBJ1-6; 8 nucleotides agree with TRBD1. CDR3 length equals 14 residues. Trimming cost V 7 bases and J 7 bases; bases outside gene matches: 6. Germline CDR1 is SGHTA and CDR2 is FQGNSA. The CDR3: CASTLRDRNSPLHF. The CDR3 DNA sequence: TGTGCCAGCACCCTCCGGGACAGGAATTCACCCCTCCACTTT. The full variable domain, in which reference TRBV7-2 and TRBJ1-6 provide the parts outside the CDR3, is GAGVSQSPSNKVTEKGKDVELRCDPISGHTALYWYRQSLGQGLEFLIYFQGNSAPDKSGLPSDRFSAERTGGSVSTLTIQRTQQEDSAVYLCASTLRDRNSPLHFGNGTRLTVT.

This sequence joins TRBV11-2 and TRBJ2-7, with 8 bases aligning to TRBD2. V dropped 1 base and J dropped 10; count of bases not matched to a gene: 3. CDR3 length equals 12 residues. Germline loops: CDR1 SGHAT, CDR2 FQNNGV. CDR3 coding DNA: TGTGCCAGCAGCTTAGGGGGGACTAGTCAGTACTTC. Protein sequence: CASSLGGTSQYF. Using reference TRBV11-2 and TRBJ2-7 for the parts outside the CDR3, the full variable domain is EAGVAQSPRYKIIEKRQSVAFWCNPISGHATLYWYQQILGQGPKLLIQFQNNGVVDDSQLPKDRFSAERLKGVDSTLKIQPAKLEDSAVYLCASSLGGTSQYFGPGTRLTVT.

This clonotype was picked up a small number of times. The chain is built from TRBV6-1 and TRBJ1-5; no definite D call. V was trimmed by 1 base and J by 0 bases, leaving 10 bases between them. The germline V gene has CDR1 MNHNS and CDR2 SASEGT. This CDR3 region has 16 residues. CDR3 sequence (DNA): TGTGCCAGCAGTGAAGATCCAGGCGATAGCAATCAGCCCCAGCATTTT. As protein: CASSEDPGDSNQPQHF.

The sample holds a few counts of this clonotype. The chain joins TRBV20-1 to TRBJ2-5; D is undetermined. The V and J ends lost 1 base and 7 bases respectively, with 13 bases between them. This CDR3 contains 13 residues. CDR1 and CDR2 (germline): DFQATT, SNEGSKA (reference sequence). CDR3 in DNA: TGCAGTGCTAGAGCCGGCGGCTTAGGGACCCAGTACTTC. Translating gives CSARAGGLGTQYF.

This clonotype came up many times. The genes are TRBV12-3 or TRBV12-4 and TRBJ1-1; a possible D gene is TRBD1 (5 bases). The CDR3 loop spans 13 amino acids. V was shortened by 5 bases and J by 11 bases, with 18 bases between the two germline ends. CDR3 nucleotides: TGTGCCAGCAGTACCAGGGATCCCTCGGGGGCTTTCTTT. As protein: CASSTRDPSGAFF.

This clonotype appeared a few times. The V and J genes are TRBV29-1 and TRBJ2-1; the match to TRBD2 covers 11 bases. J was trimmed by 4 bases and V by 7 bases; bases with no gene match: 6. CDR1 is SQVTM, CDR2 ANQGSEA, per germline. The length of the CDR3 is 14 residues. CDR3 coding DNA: TGCAGCGCCGAGACTAGCGGGATTTACAATGAGCAGTTCTTC. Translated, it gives CSAETSGIYNEQFF.

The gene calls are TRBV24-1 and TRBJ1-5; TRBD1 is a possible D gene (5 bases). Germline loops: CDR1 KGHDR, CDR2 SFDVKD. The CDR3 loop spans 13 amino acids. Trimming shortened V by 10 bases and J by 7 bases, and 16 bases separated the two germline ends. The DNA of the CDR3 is TGTGCCACAAGTAATCAGGGAGGACAGCCCCAGCATTTT. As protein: CATSNQGGQPQHF.

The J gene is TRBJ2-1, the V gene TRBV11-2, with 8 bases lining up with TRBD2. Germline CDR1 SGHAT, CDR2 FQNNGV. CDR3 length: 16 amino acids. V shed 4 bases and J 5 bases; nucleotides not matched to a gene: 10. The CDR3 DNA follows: TGTGCCAGCAGCTCCTCGATGGCAGCGGGAGACAATGAGCAGTTCTTC. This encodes CASSSSMAAGDNEQFF.

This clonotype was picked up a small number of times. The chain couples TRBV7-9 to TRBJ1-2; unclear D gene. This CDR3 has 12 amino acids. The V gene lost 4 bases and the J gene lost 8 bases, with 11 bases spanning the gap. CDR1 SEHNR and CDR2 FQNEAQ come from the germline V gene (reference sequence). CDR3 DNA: TGTGCCAGCAGCTGGACCTCGGGAGGCTACACCTTC. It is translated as CASSWTSGGYTF.

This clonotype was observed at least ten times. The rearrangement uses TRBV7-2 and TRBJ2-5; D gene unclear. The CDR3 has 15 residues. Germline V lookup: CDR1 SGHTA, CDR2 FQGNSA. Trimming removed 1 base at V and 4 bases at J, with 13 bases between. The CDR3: CASSLGLGHPETQYF. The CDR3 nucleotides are TGTGCCAGCAGCTTAGGCTTAGGGCACCCAGAGACCCAGTACTTC. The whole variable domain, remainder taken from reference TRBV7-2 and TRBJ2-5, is GAGVSQSPSNKVTEKGKDVELRCDPISGHTALYWYRQSLGQGLEFLIYFQGNSAPDKSGLPSDRFSAERTGGSVSTLTIQRTQQEDSAVYLCASSLGLGHPETQYFGPGTRLLVL.

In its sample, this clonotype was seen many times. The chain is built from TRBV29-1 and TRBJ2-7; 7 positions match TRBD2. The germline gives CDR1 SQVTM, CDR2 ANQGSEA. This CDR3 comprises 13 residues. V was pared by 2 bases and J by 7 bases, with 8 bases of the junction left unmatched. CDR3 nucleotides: TGCAGCGTTGAACTGATCGGGGGGAGAGAGCAGTACTTC. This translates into CSVELIGGREQYF.

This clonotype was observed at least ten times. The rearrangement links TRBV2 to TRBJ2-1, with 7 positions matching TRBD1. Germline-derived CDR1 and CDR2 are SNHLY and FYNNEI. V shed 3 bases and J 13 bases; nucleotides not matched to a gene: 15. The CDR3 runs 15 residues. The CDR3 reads CASSDEGARTRHQFF. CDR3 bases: TGTGCCAGCAGTGATGAGGGGGCCAGGACTCGCCATCAGTTCTTC.

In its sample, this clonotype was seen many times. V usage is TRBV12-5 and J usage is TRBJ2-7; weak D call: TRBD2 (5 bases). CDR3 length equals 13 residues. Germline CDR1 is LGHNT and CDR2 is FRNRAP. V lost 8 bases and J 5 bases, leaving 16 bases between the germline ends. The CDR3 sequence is CASSVSSGNEQYF. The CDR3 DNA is TGTGCTAGTTCCGTGTCGTCGGGGAACGAGCAGTACTTC.

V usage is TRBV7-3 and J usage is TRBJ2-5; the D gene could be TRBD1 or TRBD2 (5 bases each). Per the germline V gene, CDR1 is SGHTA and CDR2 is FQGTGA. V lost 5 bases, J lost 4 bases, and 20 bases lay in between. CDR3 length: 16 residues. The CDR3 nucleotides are TGTGCCAGCAGCGTCAGCGGAGGTGGACATGGAGAGACCCAGTACTTC. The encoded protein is CASSVSGGGHGETQYF. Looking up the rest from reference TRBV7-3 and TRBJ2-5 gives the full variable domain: GAGVSQTPSNKVTEKGKYVELRCDPISGHTALYWYRQSLGQGPEFLIYFQGTGAADDSGLPNDRFFAVRPEGSVSTLKIQRTERGDSAVYLCASSVSGGGHGETQYFGPGTRLLVL.

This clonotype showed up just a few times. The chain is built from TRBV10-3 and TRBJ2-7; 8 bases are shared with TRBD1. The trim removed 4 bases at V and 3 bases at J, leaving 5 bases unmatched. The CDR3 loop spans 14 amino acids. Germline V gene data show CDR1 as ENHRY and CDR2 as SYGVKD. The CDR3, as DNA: TGTGCCATCAGTGCCGGGACAGGAAACTACGAGCAGTACTTC. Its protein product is CAISAGTGNYEQYF.

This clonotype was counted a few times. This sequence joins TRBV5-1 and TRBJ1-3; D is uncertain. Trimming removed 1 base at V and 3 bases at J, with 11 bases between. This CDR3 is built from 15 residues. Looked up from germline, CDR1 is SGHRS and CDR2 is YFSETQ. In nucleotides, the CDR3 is TGCGCCAGCAGCTTGTTAGGATCGGGTGGAAACACCATATATTTT. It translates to CASSLLGSGGNTIYF.

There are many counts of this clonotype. CDR3 nucleotide sequence: TGTGCCAGCAGCTCAGACAGGGTTAACTCCTACGAGCAGTACTTC. The encoded protein is CASSSDRVNSYEQYF. This chain uses TRBV5-6 with TRBJ2-7; 7 bases match TRBD1. The CDR3 extends over 15 amino acids. The germline V gene encodes CDR1 SGHDT and CDR2 YYEEEE. V lost 3 bases and J lost 0; bases outside the gene matches: 6.

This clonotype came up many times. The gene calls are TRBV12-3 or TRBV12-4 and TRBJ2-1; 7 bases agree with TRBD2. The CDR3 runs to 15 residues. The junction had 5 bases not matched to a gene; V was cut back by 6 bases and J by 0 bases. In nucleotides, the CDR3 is TGTGCCAGCAGCCGGACTAGGAGCTCCTACAATGAGCAGTTCTTC. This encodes CASSRTRSSYNEQFF.

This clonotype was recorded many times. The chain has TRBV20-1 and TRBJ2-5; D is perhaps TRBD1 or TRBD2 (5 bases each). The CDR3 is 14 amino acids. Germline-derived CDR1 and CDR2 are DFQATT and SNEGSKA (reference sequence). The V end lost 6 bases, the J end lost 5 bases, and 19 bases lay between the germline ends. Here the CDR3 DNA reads TGCAGTGCATACCGGGACCCGCCGGGCGAGACCCAGTACTTC. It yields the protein CSAYRDPPGETQYF.

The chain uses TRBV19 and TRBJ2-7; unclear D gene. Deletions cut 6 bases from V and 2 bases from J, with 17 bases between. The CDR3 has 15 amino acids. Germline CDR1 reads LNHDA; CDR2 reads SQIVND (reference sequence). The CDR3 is CASSPRAVDPYEQYF. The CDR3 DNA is TGTGCCAGTAGCCCTCGGGCGGTAGATCCCTACGAGCAGTACTTC. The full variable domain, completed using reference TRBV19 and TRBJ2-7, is DGGITQSPKYLFRKEGQNVTLSCEQNLNHDAMYWYRQDPGQGLRLIYYSQIVNDFQKGDIAEGYSVSREKKESFPLTVTSAQKNPTAFYLCASSPRAVDPYEQYFGPGTRLTVT.

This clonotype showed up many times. In DNA form, the CDR3 reads TGTGCCAGCAGTTCTCGGGAGGGCCAGGGGACCGGGGAGCTGTTTTTT. Protein: CASSSREGQGTGELFF. This chain uses TRBV12-3 or TRBV12-4 with TRBJ2-2, with 8 nucleotides matching TRBD2. The CDR3 contains 16 residues. V was clipped by 4 bases and J by 5 bases; unmatched bases: 9.

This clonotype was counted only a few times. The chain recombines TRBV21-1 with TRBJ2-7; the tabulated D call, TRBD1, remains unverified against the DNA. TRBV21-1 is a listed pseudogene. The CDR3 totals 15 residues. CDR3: CASSKEVRGGNEQYF. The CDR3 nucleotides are TGTGCCAGCAGCAAAGAAGTCAGGGGCGGAAACGAGCAGTACTTC.

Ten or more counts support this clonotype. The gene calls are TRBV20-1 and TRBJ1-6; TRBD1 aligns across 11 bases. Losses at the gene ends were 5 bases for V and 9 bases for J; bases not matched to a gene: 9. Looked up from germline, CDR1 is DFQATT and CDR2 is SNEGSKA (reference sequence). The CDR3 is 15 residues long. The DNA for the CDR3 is TGCAGTGCTCCTCGGACAGGGGGCGTTGGTTCACCCCTCCACTTT. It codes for CSAPRTGGVGSPLHF.

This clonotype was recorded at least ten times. The CDR3 spells CASSLARPGRGNSPLHF. In DNA, the CDR3 is TGTGCCAGCAGCTTAGCGCGCCCCGGCAGGGGAAATTCACCCCTCCACTTT. V and J are TRBV7-9 and TRBJ1-6, with D tentatively TRBD1 (6 bases). V was clipped by 0 bases and J by 7 bases, with 16 bases between them. CDR1 is SEHNR and CDR2 is FQNEAQ in the germline V gene (reference sequence). CDR3 length equals 17 residues.

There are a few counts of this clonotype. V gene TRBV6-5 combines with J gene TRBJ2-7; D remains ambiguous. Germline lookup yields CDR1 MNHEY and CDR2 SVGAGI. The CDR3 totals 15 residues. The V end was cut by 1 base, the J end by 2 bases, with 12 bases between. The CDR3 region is CASSYYEAGAYEQYF. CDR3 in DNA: TGTGCCAGCAGTTACTACGAGGCAGGCGCCTACGAGCAGTACTTC.

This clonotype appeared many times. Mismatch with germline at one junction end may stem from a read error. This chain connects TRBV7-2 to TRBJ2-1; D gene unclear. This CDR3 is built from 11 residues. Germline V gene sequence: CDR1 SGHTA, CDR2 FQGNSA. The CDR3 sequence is CASSLVDEQFF. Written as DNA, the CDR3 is TGTGCCAGCAGTTTAGTAGATGAGCAGTTCTTC.

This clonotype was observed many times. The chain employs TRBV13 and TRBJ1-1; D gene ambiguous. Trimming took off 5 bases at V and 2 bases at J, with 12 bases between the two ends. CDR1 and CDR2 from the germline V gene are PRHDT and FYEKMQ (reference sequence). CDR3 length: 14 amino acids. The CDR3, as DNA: TGTGCCAGCAGCATAATGACAATAAACACTGAAGCTTTCTTT. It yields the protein CASSIMTINTEAFF.